This TCR beta chain is drawn from a study of T cells expressing NK-cell markers. The overall study: Sorted CD3+CD56-NKG2C+, CD3+CD56+NKG2C- and CD3+CD56+NKG2C+ T cells were the source of the TCR beta repertoires. Most of the eight sequenced donors tested HCMV-seropositive; one tested seronegative.

CDR1 and CDR2 (germline): MDHEN, SYDVKM. The CDR3 has 14 residues. In generating TCR beta cDNA, 5'RACE template switching with UMIs was used. TCRdb re-called the 5' RACE reads and shows each CDR3 protein once, DNA omitted. The sample's table shows about 300,000 distinct CDR3 sequences. Sequencing was performed on blood T cells: a sorted CD56 or NKG2C T cell subset, CD4+ or CD8+ T cells, or bulk PBMC T cells (not recorded which). This chain uses TRBV28 with TRBJ2-7; TCRdb names TRBD1, which stays unverified in the absence of DNA. The TCR was taken from a woman between 18 and 69 years old in good health. CDR3 sequence: CASSLGGKAYEQYF. Looking up the rest from reference TRBV28 and TRBJ2-7 gives the full variable domain: DVKVTQSSRYLVKRTGEKVFLECVQDMDHENMFWYRQDPGLGLRLIYFSYDVKMKEKGDIPEGYSVSREKKERFSLILESASTNQTSMYLCASSLGGKAYEQYFGPGTRLTVT.